These 17 T cell receptor beta chains were all obtained from the same sample, sequenced in a study of PD-L1 blockade in urothelial cancer. Profiled with immunoSEQ multiplex PCR; TCRdb holds only in-frame clones, not every one. The sample lists approximately 65,000 clones, 70% to 90% occurring once. The starting material was PBMCs, obtained around atezolizumab (anti-PD-L1) treatment. All receptors derive from a man aged 55 to 70 with urothelial cancer.

The chain recombines TRBV5-6 with TRBJ2-1, with 7 positions matching TRBD2. CDR1 and CDR2 (germline): SGHDT, YYEEEE. V shed 2 bases, J shed 0 bases, and the junction held 5 bases outside the gene matches. There are 16 residues in the CDR3. CDR3 DNA sequence: TGTGCCAGCAGCTTACTAGGCGGGAGCTCCTACAATGAGCAGTTCTTC. Its translation is CASSLLGGSSYNEQFF.

The chain joins TRBV19 to TRBJ2-7, with a weak D call TRBD1 (5 bases). The ends were cut back, 6 bases at V and 0 bases at J, with 15 bases in the middle. Germline lookup yields CDR1 LNHDA and CDR2 SQIVND (reference sequence). The CDR3 extends over 15 amino acids. Here the CDR3 reads CASSLQQANSYEQYF. Written as DNA, the CDR3 is TGTGCCAGTAGCCTCCAACAGGCTAACTCCTACGAGCAGTACTTC.

The chain uses TRBV6-1 and TRBJ1-3; D gene uncertain. The CDR3 is made up of 15 amino acids. The germline gives CDR1 MNHNS, CDR2 SASEGT. V lost 6 bases, J lost 3 bases, and 15 bases lay in between. The DNA of the CDR3 is TGTGCCAGCAGACTGGAGAATACCGGTGGAAACACCATATATTTT. This translates into CASRLENTGGNTIYF.

The chain couples TRBV19 to TRBJ2-3; possible D gene TRBD1, 5 bases. The germline CDR1 and CDR2 sequences are LNHDA and SQIVND (reference sequence). The CDR3 length is 14 residues. V was pared by 4 bases and J by 0 bases, with 8 bases between. CDR3 sequence: CASSTRASTDTQYF. The CDR3 DNA follows: TGTGCCAGTAGTACCAGGGCTAGCACAGATACGCAGTATTTT.

The chain links TRBV30 to TRBJ2-5; unclear D gene. Germline assignment: CDR1 GTSNPN and CDR2 SVGIG (reference sequence). The CDR3 has 13 amino acids. Trimming left V 1 base short and J 1 base short, with 7 bases between. This CDR3 is CAWSGLGQETQYF. DNA for the CDR3: TGTGCCTGGAGTGGACTGGGCCAAGAGACCCAGTACTTC.

This chain connects TRBV6-1 to TRBJ1-4; D unclear. This CDR3 has 15 residues. CDR1 is MNHNS, CDR2 SASEGT, per germline. Trimming pared 2 bases from V and 0 bases from J, leaving 7 bases between. The chain's CDR3 is CASSEFGATNEKLFF. The DNA for the CDR3 is TGTGCCAGCAGTGAATTCGGTGCAACTAATGAAAAACTGTTTTTT.

V usage is TRBV5-1 and J usage is TRBJ2-1, with no clear D. CDR1 is SGHRS, CDR2 YFSETQ, per germline. The CDR3 loop spans 12 amino acids. The V and J ends lost 4 bases and 12 bases respectively, with 14 bases between them. The chain's CDR3 is CASSETNKGQFF. CDR3 in DNA: TGCGCCAGCAGCGAAACTAACAAAGGGCAGTTCTTC.

This clone occurred once. The rearrangement uses TRBV11-3 and TRBJ2-5; no reliable D call. Trimming cost V 4 bases and J 5 bases, with 11 bases left between them. CDR3 length: 13 residues. The germline V gene has CDR1 SGHNT and CDR2 YENEEA. CDR3 bases: TGTGCCAGCAGCTCCAACCCCGGGGAGACCCAGTACTTC. It encodes CASSSNPGETQYF.

The genes are TRBV13 and TRBJ2-7; the D gene is possibly TRBD2 (5 bases). CDR3 size: 13 residues. Per germline, CDR1 PRHDT and CDR2 FYEKMQ (reference sequence). V lost 3 bases and J 10 bases, leaving 16 bases between the germline ends. CDR3 sequence: CASSFGRSEGQYF. Written as DNA, the CDR3 is TGTGCCAGCAGCTTCGGACGATCTGAGGGACAGTACTTC.

The chain uses TRBV10-3 and TRBJ1-4; 10 nucleotides match TRBD1. This CDR3 region has 14 residues. Germline-derived CDR1 and CDR2 are ENHRY and SYGVKD. V gave up 6 bases and J gave up 5 bases; unmatched junction bases: 3. CDR3: CAIRPGQGNEKLFF. The CDR3 region has the DNA TGTGCCATCAGACCGGGACAGGGGAATGAAAAACTGTTTTTT.

This clone has only one observation. The J gene is TRBJ2-3, the V gene TRBV21-1; the table's TRBD2 call for D was not verified on the DNA. TRBV21-1 has pseudogene status. The CDR3 has 16 amino acids. This CDR3 reads CASSEGLAESTDTQYF. In DNA, the CDR3 is TGTGCCAGCAGCGAAGGACTAGCAGAGAGCACAGATACGCAGTATTTT.

The V and J genes are TRBV7-2 and TRBJ1-2, with 7 bases that match TRBD1. This CDR3 comprises 14 residues. J gave up 8 bases and V 6 bases, and 12 bases lay outside the gene matches. Germline CDR1 reads SGHTA; CDR2 reads FQGNSA. This CDR3 is CASSRPDRPMGYTF. The CDR3 coding sequence is TGTGCCAGCAGTCGGCCGGACAGGCCAATGGGCTACACCTTC. The full variable domain, its missing parts supplied by reference TRBV7-2 and TRBJ1-2, is GAGVSQSPSNKVTEKGKDVELRCDPISGHTALYWYRQSLGQGLEFLIYFQGNSAPDKSGLPSDRFSAERTGGSVSTLTIQRTQQEDSAVYLCASSRPDRPMGYTFGSGTRLTVV.

The V gene is TRBV5-1, the J gene TRBJ2-3, with a tentative D call TRBD2 (5 bases). V lost 0 bases and J lost 5, with 13 bases in between. The length of the CDR3 is 15 residues. Germline CDR1 SGHRS, CDR2 YFSETQ. The DNA for the CDR3 is TGCGCCAGCAGCTTGGCCGGGGAAGGGAGAGATACGCAGTATTTT. Encoded protein: CASSLAGEGRDTQYF.

V and J are TRBV5-5 and TRBJ2-6; TRBD1 is a possible D gene (5 bases). Germline assignment: CDR1 SGHKS and CDR2 YYEKEE (reference sequence). Between the trimmed V and J ends, which lost 0 bases and 2 bases, there was a span of 6 bases. The CDR3 spans 15 residues. The CDR3 DNA follows: TGTGCCAGCAGCTTGGCAGGGACTGGGGCCAACGTCCTGACTTTC. Translating gives CASSLAGTGANVLTF.

The CDR3 DNA reads TGTGCCAGCAGCTCGGGGGGGCGTGAGGCTGAAGCTTTCTTT. Its translation: CASSSGGREAEAFF. J is TRBJ1-1 and V is TRBV5-8; tentatively, D is TRBD1 (6 bases). Trimming took off 3 bases at V and 6 bases at J, with 15 bases between the two ends. The CDR3 has 14 amino acids. The V gene's germline CDR1 is SGHTS and CDR2 YDEGEE. The whole variable domain, remainder taken from reference TRBV5-8 and TRBJ1-1, is EAGVTQSPTHLIKTRGQQATLRCSPISGHTSVYWYQQALGLGLQFLLWYDEGEERNRGNFPPRFSGRQFPNYSSELNVNALELEDSALYLCASSSGGREAEAFFGQGTRLTVV.

The chain recombines TRBV5-5 with TRBJ1-1; D possibly corresponds to TRBD1 (5 bases). Germline V gene data show CDR1 as SGHKS and CDR2 as YYEKEE (reference sequence). The V end lost 1 base, the J end lost 1 base, and 11 bases lay between the germline ends. The CDR3 covers 15 residues. In DNA form, the CDR3 reads TGTGCCAGCAGCTTGAGGGCAGGGTGGAACACTGAAGCTTTCTTT. Translated: CASSLRAGWNTEAFF.

The rearrangement links TRBV19 to TRBJ1-5; D remains unclear. Trimming left V 4 bases short and J 3 bases short, with 16 bases between. The CDR3 contains 16 residues. Germline V gives CDR1 LNHDA, CDR2 SQIVND (reference sequence). The CDR3 loop is CASSKVRASPNQPQHF. CDR3 DNA sequence: TGTGCCAGTAGTAAAGTCCGCGCATCCCCCAATCAGCCCCAGCATTTT. The full variable domain, in which reference TRBV19 and TRBJ1-5 provide the parts outside the CDR3, is DGGITQSPKYLFRKEGQNVTLSCEQNLNHDAMYWYRQDPGQGLRLIYYSQIVNDFQKGDIAEGYSVSREKKESFPLTVTSAQKNPTAFYLCASSKVRASPNQPQHFGDGTRLSIL.